This TCR beta chain was obtained from a study of blood T cell repertoires in COVID-19. Study-level information: Acute and convalescent COVID-19 specimens originated in the United States, Italy and Spain. The analysed material was cDNA or gDNA that came from T cells, B-cell-depleted T cells, or PBMCs.

As handled by the study authors: The assay estimated nucleated cells by amplifying reference gene primers. TCRdb keeps only in-frame clones here, not all; method: immunoSEQ multiplex PCR. The V and J calls and the clone size are those of that table, but D and trimming were determined from the DNA. The sample holds about 210,000 clones; roughly 90% are singletons and the top ten take about 5%. This receptor was obtained from a woman in her thirties or forties with acute or convalescent COVID-19. The specimen sequenced was peripheral blood.

The CDR3 nucleotides are TGTGCCAGCAGGGAAAAAGAACAGGGGGGGAAACATGGCTACACCTTC. This translates into CASREKEQGGKHGYTF. This chain joins TRBV3-1 (or the pseudogene TRBV3-2) and TRBJ1-2, with TRBD1 matching 8 bases. CDR1 and CDR2 from the germline V gene are LGHDT and YNNKEL (reference sequence). The CDR3 length is 16 residues. V shed 6 bases, J shed 6 bases, and the junction held 15 bases outside the gene matches.